These 4 T cell receptor beta chains came from one sample sequenced in a study of shared clonotypes between healthy human individuals. Some clones are missing from TCRdb's copy, which holds only in-frame ones; the method was immunoSEQ multiplex PCR. The sample shows approximately 2.3 million clones, approximately 95% of them seen only once. The specimen sequenced was naive CD4+ T cells from PBMCs. Indicated subset: CD45RA+ positively selected. Receptors were obtained from a man younger than 30 in good health. Some clones in this sample may be carry-over from other donors' samples.

Of note for this clone: The sample carries other DNA sequences with the same CDR3. This rearrangement joins TRBV11-3 to TRBJ2-7, with D unresolved. Germline V gene lookup returns CDR1 SGHNT and CDR2 YENEEA. CDR3 size: 13 residues. V lost 1 base and J 2 bases, leaving 6 bases between the germline ends. The CDR3, as DNA: TGTGCCAGCAGCTTAGGTCTGGCCTACGAGCAGTACTTC. Amino acids: CASSLGLAYEQYF.

The chain employs TRBV5-6 and TRBJ1-2; D is unresolved. The CDR3 covers 14 residues. Germline CDR1 and CDR2: SGHDT and YYEEEE. The germline V and J ends were trimmed by 0 bases and 2 bases, with 8 bases remaining between them. This chain's CDR3 is CASSLASTNYGYTF. The CDR3 nucleotides read TGTGCCAGCAGCTTGGCCAGCACAAACTATGGCTACACCTTC.

This rearrangement joins TRBV5-6 to TRBJ1-6; a weak D match, TRBD1 (6 bases). CDR3 size: 17 residues. CDR1 SGHDT and CDR2 YYEEEE come from the germline V gene. Trimming took 4 bases from V and 0 from J, leaving 14 bases between them. CDR3 sequence: CASSRGADSSYNSPLHF. DNA for the CDR3: TGTGCCAGCAGCCGGGGGGCTGACAGCTCCTATAATTCACCCCTCCACTTT. The full variable domain, rest sourced from reference TRBV5-6 and TRBJ1-6, is DAGVTQSPTHLIKTRGQQVTLRCSPKSGHDTVSWYQQALGQGPQFIFQYYEEEERQRGNFPDRFSGHQFPNYSSELNVNALLLGDSALYLCASSRGADSSYNSPLHFGNGTRLTVT.

Details on this clone: In the same sample, other DNA sequences code for this CDR3. The chain couples TRBV4-2 to TRBJ2-1; 11 bases line up with TRBD2. After removal of 1 base from V and 4 bases from J, the junction contained 3 bases not matched to a gene. This CDR3 spans 16 amino acids. The germline gives CDR1 LGHNA, CDR2 YNFKEQ. The CDR3 DNA follows: TGTGCCAGCAGCCAAGCAGGGACTAGCGGATACAATGAGCAGTTCTTC. Residues: CASSQAGTSGYNEQFF.